Following are 26 T cell receptor beta chains from one sample sequenced in a study of T cell repertoires in cytomegalovirus infection. TCRdb reanalysed the reads using MiXCR and keeps one entry per CDR3 protein. This sample has approximately 300,000 distinct CDR3 sequences; approximately 25% occur once, and the top ten carry 13%. Which antigens these TCRs recognize remains unknown. The sample was cultured PBMCs, taken from culture after CMV antigen stimulation. These TCRs come from a human donor in good health (CMV status not recorded). Some clones in this sample may be carry-over from other donors' samples.

A few counts support this clonotype. The chain joins TRBV19 to TRBJ1-5; 8 nucleotides agree with TRBD1. The germline V gene has CDR1 LNHDA and CDR2 SQIVND (reference sequence). The CDR3 length is 14 residues. The V segment lost 7 bases and the J segment 4 bases; nucleotides outside the gene matches: 6. CDR3 residues: CASIPQGANQPQHF. The CDR3 nucleotides read TGTGCCAGTATCCCCCAGGGGGCAAATCAGCCCCAGCATTTT.

The chain combines TRBV6-2 or TRBV6-3 with TRBJ2-7; D gene ambiguous. The V end was cut by 0 bases, the J end by 6 bases, with 18 bases between. The germline CDR1 and CDR2 sequences are MNHEY and SVGEGT. There are 16 residues in the CDR3. The CDR3 is CASSYSIGQSKTEQYF. CDR3 sequence (DNA): TGTGCCAGCAGTTACTCGATTGGGCAGTCGAAGACCGAGCAGTACTTC.

There are a few counts of this clonotype. The gene calls are TRBV19 and TRBJ1-1, with no clear D. CDR1 and CDR2 from the germline V gene are LNHDA and SQIVND (reference sequence). The V end was cut by 3 bases, the J end by 1 base, with 9 bases between. The CDR3 is made up of 14 amino acids. This CDR3 reads CASSMGRTNTEAFF. In DNA form, the CDR3 reads TGTGCCAGTAGTATGGGCAGGACGAACACTGAAGCTTTCTTT.

The rearrangement joins TRBV27 to TRBJ2-7; D may be TRBD2 (6 bases). CDR3 length: 14 residues. V was shortened by 1 base and J by 6 bases, with 13 bases between the two germline ends. Per germline, CDR1 MNHEY and CDR2 SMNVEV (reference sequence). The CDR3 region has the DNA TGTGCCAGCAGTTTATATCGGGAGTCGGTCGAGCAGTACGTC. Its translation: CASSLYRESVEQYV.

In its sample, this clonotype was seen a few times. The chain recombines TRBV27 with TRBJ2-3, with a tentative D call TRBD2 (6 bases). Trimming removed 5 bases from V and 5 bases from J, with 14 bases in between. The V gene's germline CDR1 is MNHEY and CDR2 SMNVEV (reference sequence). The CDR3 is 14 amino acids. The chain's CDR3 is CASSPLGGVDTQYF. CDR3 nucleotides: TGTGCCAGCAGTCCCCTGGGAGGTGTAGATACGCAGTATTTT.

This clonotype appeared a few times. The CDR3 loop reads CASSQEDRGREEQFF. The CDR3 coding sequence is TGCGCCAGCAGCCAAGAGGACAGGGGGCGGGAGGAGCAGTTCTTC. V is TRBV4-1 and J is TRBJ2-1; 11 positions agree with TRBD1. Germline CDR1 and CDR2: MGHRA and YSYEKL. Trimming cost V 0 bases and J 10 bases; bases outside gene matches: 5. CDR3 length: 15 amino acids.

The chain has TRBV19 and TRBJ1-2; TRBD1 aligns across 7 bases. Germline V gene data show CDR1 as LNHDA and CDR2 as SQIVND (reference sequence). The CDR3 has 14 residues. V lost 4 bases to trimming and J lost 5 bases; unmatched junction nucleotides: 7. The CDR3 protein is CASSKEGQTYGYTF. In DNA, the CDR3 is TGTGCCAGTAGTAAGGAGGGACAGACTTATGGCTACACCTTC.

The gene calls are TRBV30 and TRBJ2-1, with D perhaps matching TRBD1 (5 bases). With 0 bases removed from V and 6 bases from J, the gap between germline ends came to 18 bases. The CDR3 has 16 residues. Germline assignment: CDR1 GTSNPN and CDR2 SVGIG (reference sequence). The CDR3 loop reads CAWSVNLTPQGNEQFF. In DNA form, the CDR3 reads TGTGCCTGGAGTGTAAACCTGACTCCTCAGGGCAATGAGCAGTTCTTC.

The V gene is TRBV6-6, the J gene TRBJ2-2; a weak D match, TRBD1 (5 bases). V dropped 10 bases and J dropped 8 bases, with 11 bases sitting between them. This CDR3 has 11 amino acids. Germline V gene lookup returns CDR1 MNHNY and CDR2 SVGAGI (reference sequence). The CDR3 region has the DNA TGTGCCACCGCACGACAGGGGGAGCTGTTTTTT. Encoded protein: CATARQGELFF.

This clonotype was seen a handful of times. V usage is TRBV6-1 and J usage is TRBJ1-5; D ambiguous. The CDR3 covers 14 residues. CDR1 and CDR2 (germline): MNHNS, SASEGT. V lost 5 bases and J 5 bases, leaving 13 bases between the germline ends. In DNA form, the CDR3 reads TGTGCCAGCAGTTACGATGAAGGCTATCAGCCCCAGCATTTT. This translates into CASSYDEGYQPQHF.

The rearrangement joins TRBV11-2 to TRBJ2-3; D remains unclear. The CDR3 extends over 14 amino acids. Germline CDR1 SGHAT, CDR2 FQNNGV. The V and J ends lost 1 base and 3 bases respectively, with 8 bases between them. CDR3 coding DNA: TGTGCCAGCAGCTTAGGAGAGTGGACAGATACGCAGTATTTT. Residues: CASSLGEWTDTQYF.

This clonotype showed up just a few times. The V and J genes are TRBV7-2 and TRBJ2-3; TRBD2 matches 9 bases. The CDR3 has 17 amino acids. V shed 2 bases, J shed 1 base, and the junction held 7 bases outside the gene matches. CDR1 and CDR2 from the germline V gene are SGHTA and FQGNSA. The DNA for the CDR3 is TGTGCCAGCAGCTTAAGTAGCGGGGGAAGCGGCACAGATACGCAGTATTTT. Its protein product is CASSLSSGGSGTDTQYF.

Only one count was recorded for this clonotype. A much more abundant neighbour one base away suggests this may be a read error. This chain joins TRBV7-8 and TRBJ2-5; 8 bases are a match to TRBD2. Losses at the gene ends were 5 bases for V and 5 bases for J; bases not matched to a gene: 7. Germline V gene sequence: CDR1 SGHVS, CDR2 FQNEAQ. The CDR3 runs to 14 residues. This CDR3 reads CASSQTGGWETQYF. CDR3 sequence (DNA): TGTGCCAGCAGCCAAACGGGGGGGTGGGAGACCCAGTACTTC.

This clonotype has a handful of counts. This chain joins TRBV19 and TRBJ2-1, with D maybe TRBD2 (6 bases). This CDR3 is 14 amino acids long. From germline, CDR1 is LNHDA and CDR2 SQIVND (reference sequence). Trimming took off 2 bases at V and 10 bases at J, with 15 bases between the two ends. CDR3 nucleotides: TGTGCCAGTAGTATACGGGCGGGACCGGCGGAGCAGTTCTTC. Translated: CASSIRAGPAEQFF.

In its sample, this clonotype was seen many times. V usage is TRBV5-4 and J usage is TRBJ2-7, with 7 bases that match TRBD1. V shed 4 bases, J shed 5 bases, and the junction held 9 bases outside the gene matches. The length of the CDR3 is 14 residues. Germline V gives CDR1 SGHNT, CDR2 YYREEE (reference sequence). The CDR3 sequence is CASSRGDSSDEQYF. In DNA form, the CDR3 reads TGTGCCAGCAGCAGAGGGGACAGTTCAGACGAGCAGTACTTC.

About this clonotype: Compared with germline, one end of the junction differs, possibly owing to a read error. The chain combines TRBV12-3 or TRBV12-4 with TRBJ2-2; D remains ambiguous. The CDR3 totals 15 residues. CDR3 sequence (DNA): TGTGCCAGCGGTTTAAGGGTTGGGGTATCCGGGGAGCTGTTTTTT. Translated: CASGLRVGVSGELFF.

This clonotype was seen more than once but under ten times. The chain uses TRBV9 and TRBJ1-2; possible D gene TRBD1, 6 bases. The CDR3 is made up of 14 amino acids. The V end was cut by 3 bases, the J end by 4 bases, with 13 bases between. The V gene's germline CDR1 is SGDLS and CDR2 YYNGEE. The CDR3 region has the DNA TGTGCCAGCAGCGGGACAGCCCCTGTCTATGGCTACACCTTC. The encoded protein is CASSGTAPVYGYTF.

This clonotype has a handful of counts. The rearrangement links TRBV12-3 or TRBV12-4 to TRBJ1-4, with 9 bases fitting TRBD1. The CDR3 length is 14 residues. V was clipped by 6 bases and J by 7 bases; unmatched bases: 6. This chain's CDR3 is CASSLTGGVEKLFF. As DNA, the CDR3 is TGTGCCAGCAGCCTGACAGGGGGAGTTGAAAAACTGTTTTTT.

A few counts support this clonotype. The chain carries TRBV28 and TRBJ1-2; 9 nucleotides align to TRBD1. The ends lost 5 bases at V and 7 bases at J; junction bases unmatched: 8. This CDR3 has 14 residues. The V gene's germline CDR1 is MDHEN and CDR2 SYDVKM. The CDR3 loop reads CASSPGTGIGGYTF. CDR3 in DNA: TGTGCCAGCAGTCCCGGGACAGGGATCGGTGGCTACACCTTC.

The J gene is TRBJ2-7, the V gene TRBV4-1; 8 bases align to TRBD1. Trimming cost V 1 base and J 6 bases; bases outside gene matches: 8. The germline V gene has CDR1 MGHRA and CDR2 YSYEKL. This CDR3 spans 15 amino acids. This CDR3 reads CASSQVAGGLTEQYV. The CDR3 DNA follows: TGCGCCAGCAGCCAAGTGGCAGGGGGCTTAACCGAGCAGTACGTC.

This clonotype has at least ten counts. The CDR3 DNA is TGTGCCAGCTCTACAGGGGTGGTTGCCGGGGAGCTGTTTTTT. It translates to CASSTGVVAGELFF. V and J are TRBV7-2 and TRBJ2-2; TRBD1 matches 7 bases. Germline V gives CDR1 SGHTA, CDR2 FQGNSA. The CDR3 is 14 residues long. The J segment lost 6 bases and the V segment lost 8 bases, leaving 9 bases of the junction unmatched.

The gene calls are TRBV30 and TRBJ2-7; 8 nucleotides agree with TRBD1. In germline, CDR1 is GTSNPN, CDR2 SVGIG (reference sequence). The CDR3 covers 11 residues. J gave up 6 bases and V 5 bases, and 3 bases lay outside the gene matches. As DNA, the CDR3 is TGTGCCTGGCAGACAGGGGTCGAGCAGTACGTC. This translates into CAWQTGVEQYV.

This clonotype is classed as medium-sized. The gene calls are TRBV28 and TRBJ1-1, with 8 nucleotides matching TRBD1. J gave up 0 bases and V 6 bases, and 15 bases lay outside the gene matches. The length of the CDR3 is 18 residues. CDR1 is MDHEN, CDR2 SYDVKM, per germline. The CDR3 DNA sequence: TGTGCCAGCAGCCCCTTTCCGGGGGCAGGGGGCATGAACACTGAAGCTTTCTTT. The encoded protein is CASSPFPGAGGMNTEAFF.

This clonotype appeared many times. The chain carries TRBV7-9 and TRBJ2-3; 9 nucleotides line up with TRBD2. The CDR3 loop spans 17 amino acids. Trimming at V came to 1 base and at J to 1 base, leaving 6 bases not matched to a gene. Per the germline V gene, CDR1 is SEHNR and CDR2 is FQNEAQ (reference sequence). The CDR3 nucleotides read TGTGCCAGCAGCTTAGTTGGTAGCGGGAGCGGCACAGATACGCAGTATTTT. Amino acids: CASSLVGSGSGTDTQYF.

In this sample, this clonotype turned up many times. The chain couples TRBV7-3 to TRBJ2-1; TRBD2 agrees at 7 bases. The CDR3 is made up of 16 amino acids. The J segment lost 4 bases and the V segment lost 1 base, leaving 7 bases of the junction unmatched. Germline V gene sequence: CDR1 SGHTA, CDR2 FQGTGA. CDR3 protein: CASSLIEASGYNEQFF. In DNA form, the CDR3 reads TGTGCCAGCAGCTTAATAGAGGCTAGCGGTTACAATGAGCAGTTCTTC.

This rearrangement joins TRBV7-2 to TRBJ1-2; D may be TRBD1 (6 bases). Looked up from germline, CDR1 is SGHTA and CDR2 is FQGNSA. CDR3 length: 13 amino acids. V shed 5 bases and J shed 8 bases, with 15 bases lying between them. This CDR3 reads CASSPRQVSGYTF. The CDR3 region has the DNA TGTGCCAGCAGCCCAAGACAGGTCTCGGGCTACACCTTC. The entire variable domain, with the rest obtained from reference TRBV7-2 and TRBJ1-2, is as follows: GAGVSQSPSNKVTEKGKDVELRCDPISGHTALYWYRQSLGQGLEFLIYFQGNSAPDKSGLPSDRFSAERTGGSVSTLTIQRTQQEDSAVYLCASSPRQVSGYTFGSGTRLTVV.